This is a list of T cell receptor beta chains from one sample in a study of T cell repertoires in cytomegalovirus infection. These receptors have no identified antigens. TCRdb re-called the reads with MiXCR, one entry per CDR3 protein. The data contain tens of thousands of distinct CDR3 sequences, about 54% of them singletons. The starting material was CD8+ T cells from cultured PBMCs, obtained from culture after CMV antigen stimulation. The receptors derive from a human donor in good health (CMV status not recorded). Some clones in this sample may be carry-over from other donors' samples. Both conserved end residues are part of each CDR3. A D gene is named only where the DNA matches it firmly. For some rows the clone size is stated as once, few or many, or as a class when expanded; others skip it.

j_call	d_call	v_call	clone_size	cdr3_aa	cdr3_nt
TRBJ1-1	-	TRBV7-2	-	CASSPQAWAATEAFF	TGTGCCAGCAGCCCGCAGGCGTGGGCTGCCACTGAAGCTTTCTTT
TRBJ2-1	-	TRBV11-2	once	CASSPLLSAAYYNEQFF	TGTGCCAGCAGCCCCCTGTTAAGCGCCGCATACTACAATGAGCAGTTCTTC
TRBJ2-7	-	TRBV12-3/TRBV12-4	few	CASSPVGGSPPYEQYF	TGTGCCAGCAGTCCGGTGGGGGGTAGCCCCCCCTACGAGCAGTACTTC
TRBJ2-3	TRBD1	TRBV20-1	-	CSARRGQYTQYF	TGCAGTGCTAGACGGGGACAGTATACGCAGTATTTT
TRBJ2-1	-	TRBV12-5	few	CASGSTGTYNEQFF	TGTGCTAGTGGTTCCACCGGGACTTACAATGAGCAGTTCTTC
TRBJ2-1	TRBD1	TRBV7-3	-	CASSPGTGPYNEQFF	TGTGCCAGCAGCCCCGGGACAGGACCCTACAATGAGCAGTTCTTC
TRBJ2-1	TRBD2	TRBV7-2	few	CASSLTSGLNNEQFF	TGTGCCAGCAGCTTAACTAGCGGGCTAAACAATGAGCAGTTCTTC
TRBJ1-1	-	TRBV7-6	few	CASSGDVNTEAFF	TGTGCCAGCAGCGGGGACGTGAACACTGAAGCTTTCTTT
TRBJ1-1	-	TRBV7-6	-	CASRPGRQNTEAFF	TGTGCCAGCCGCCCTGGACGGCAAAACACTGAAGCTTTCTTT
TRBJ1-2	-	TRBV12-3/TRBV12-4	-	CASTEARVLGYTF	TGTGCCAGCACAGAGGCCAGGGTACTCGGCTACACCTTC
TRBJ2-1	TRBD2	TRBV7-3	-	CASSWGTSGGAYNEQFF	TGTGCCAGCAGCTGGGGGACTAGCGGGGGAGCCTACAATGAGCAGTTCTTC
TRBJ2-7	TRBD2	TRBV25-1	few	CASSDPGLAREQYF	TGTGCCAGCAGTGATCCCGGACTAGCGCGGGAGCAGTACTTC
TRBJ2-7	TRBD1	TRBV7-8	-	CASSSGQDTSEQYF	TGTGCCAGCAGCTCGGGACAGGACACCTCAGAGCAGTACTTC
TRBJ1-3	TRBD1	TRBV12-3/TRBV12-4	few	CASSLPTTGVGSGNTIYF	TGTGCCAGCAGTTTACCCACGACAGGGGTCGGCTCTGGAAACACCATATATTTT
TRBJ2-2	-	TRBV7-3	-	CASSLGLNTGELFF	TGTGCCAGCTCGTTGGGGCTGAACACCGGGGAGCTGTTTTTT
TRBJ2-3	-	TRBV2	few	CASRATRDTQYF	TGTGCCAGCAGAGCCACTAGAGATACGCAGTATTTT
TRBJ2-2	TRBD1	TRBV9	-	CASSSTGGLKNGELFF	TGTGCCAGCAGTTCAACAGGGGGGTTGAAGAACGGGGAGCTGTTTTTT
TRBJ1-6	-	TRBV7-2	-	CASSPNAVNSPLHF	TGTGCCAGCAGCCCCAATGCCGTCAATTCACCCCTCCACTTT
TRBJ1-1	-	TRBV7-2	-	CASSHRRALLDTEAFF	TGTGCCAGCAGCCACCGTCGGGCCCTGTTGGACACTGAAGCTTTCTTT
TRBJ2-5	-	TRBV20-1	-	CSANVLRPQETQYF	TGCAGTGCTAACGTCTTAAGACCGCAAGAGACCCAGTACTTC
TRBJ2-1	TRBD2	TRBV11-2	few	CASSLAGGSYNEQFF	TGTGCCAGCAGCCTAGCCGGGGGGTCTTACAATGAGCAGTTCTTC
TRBJ2-4	-	TRBV10-3	once	CAISVEGMKNIRYF	TGTGCCATCAGTGTAGAAGGGATGAAAAACATTCGGTACTTC
TRBJ2-3	-	TRBV7-6	-	CASTPGRYPTKSTDTQYF	TGTGCTAGCACCCCCGGAAGATACCCTACAAAGAGTACAGATACGCAGTATTTT
TRBJ1-1	-	TRBV7-6	-	CASSLQLWARSEAFF	TGTGCCAGCAGCTTGCAGCTGTGGGCGAGAAGTGAAGCTTTCTTT
TRBJ2-2	TRBD2	TRBV4-1	-	CASSTTSGTNTGELFF	TGCGCCAGCTCCACGACTAGCGGTACGAACACCGGGGAGCTGTTTTTT
TRBJ1-6	-	TRBV18	-	CASSGTGDNSPLHF	TGTGCCAGCTCCGGGACGGGGGATAATTCACCCCTCCACTTT
TRBJ2-2	-	TRBV6-2/TRBV6-3	-	CASSPRDGMSSNTGELFF	TGTGCCAGCAGTCCTCGGGACGGCATGTCGTCGAACACCGGGGAGCTGTTTTTT
TRBJ2-1	TRBD1	TRBV19	-	CASSMDRGSPYNEQFF	TGTGCCAGTAGTATGGACAGGGGGTCCCCCTACAATGAGCAGTTCTTC
TRBJ2-2	-	TRBV7-9	-	CASSGSTSGELFF	TGTGCCAGCAGCGGCTCGACTAGCGGGGAGCTGTTTTTT
TRBJ2-7	TRBD1	TRBV5-1	-	CASGQGVSYEQYF	TGCGCAAGCGGACAGGGGGTCTCCTACGAGCAGTACTTC
TRBJ2-2	-	TRBV7-2	many	CASLRRGKATGELFF	TGTGCCAGCCTCCGTAGGGGGAAGGCCACCGGGGAGCTGTTTTTT
TRBJ1-1	-	TRBV25-1	-	CASSELKVNTEAFF	TGTGCCAGCAGTGAGTTGAAGGTGAACACTGAAGCTTTCTTT
TRBJ2-1	-	TRBV20-1	few	CSARQGIDPKYNEQFF	TGCAGTGCTAGACAGGGCATCGACCCGAAATACAATGAGCAGTTCTTC
TRBJ2-7	-	TRBV7-6	-	CTSSLAAVAGLSYEQYF	TGTACCAGCAGCTTAGCGGCGGTGGCAGGCCTCTCCTACGAGCAGTACTTC
TRBJ1-1	TRBD1	TRBV7-6	-	CASRDRGRMDEAFF	TGTGCCAGTCGGGACAGGGGGCGTATGGATGAAGCTTTCTTT